Sequencing of this TCR beta chain was carried out in a study of blood T cell repertoires in COVID-19. In the study overall: Sites in the United States, Italy and Spain provided acute and convalescent COVID-19 samples. Sample material is recorded as cDNA or gDNA derived from T cells, B-cell-depleted T cells, or PBMCs.

Trimming removed 7 bases from V and 4 bases from J, with 13 bases in between. CDR1 SQVTM and CDR2 ANQGSEA come from the germline V gene. The length of the CDR3 is 12 residues. The sample holds one count of this clone. Profiled with immunoSEQ multiplex PCR; TCRdb holds only in-frame clones, not every one. The sample carries around 130,000 clones, around 90% recorded once. Material: peripheral blood. The TCR sequence derives from an elderly woman with acute or convalescent COVID-19. The chain is built from TRBV29-1 and TRBJ1-1; D unclear. This CDR3 is CSGQDSRTEAFF. In nucleotides, the CDR3 is TGCAGCGGGCAGGATTCCCGCACTGAAGCTTTCTTT.